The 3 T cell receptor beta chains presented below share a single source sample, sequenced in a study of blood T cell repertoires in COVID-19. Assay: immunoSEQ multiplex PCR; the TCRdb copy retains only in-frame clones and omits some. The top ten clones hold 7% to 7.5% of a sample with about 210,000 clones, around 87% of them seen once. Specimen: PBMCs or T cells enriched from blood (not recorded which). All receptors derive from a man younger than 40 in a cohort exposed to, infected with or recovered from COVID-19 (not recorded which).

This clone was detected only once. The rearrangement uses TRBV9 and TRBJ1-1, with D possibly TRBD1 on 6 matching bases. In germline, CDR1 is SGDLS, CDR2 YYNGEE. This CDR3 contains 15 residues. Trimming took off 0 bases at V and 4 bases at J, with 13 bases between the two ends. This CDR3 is CASSVVQGIITEAFF. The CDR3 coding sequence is TGTGCCAGCAGCGTAGTACAGGGTATAATCACTGAAGCTTTCTTT.

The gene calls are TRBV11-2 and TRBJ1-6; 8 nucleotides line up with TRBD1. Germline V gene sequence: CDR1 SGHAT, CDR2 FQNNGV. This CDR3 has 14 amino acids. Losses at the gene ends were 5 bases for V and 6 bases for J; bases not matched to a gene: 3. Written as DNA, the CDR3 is TGTGCCAGCAGCGGACAGGGCAGTAATTCACCCCTCCACTTT. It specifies CASSGQGSNSPLHF.

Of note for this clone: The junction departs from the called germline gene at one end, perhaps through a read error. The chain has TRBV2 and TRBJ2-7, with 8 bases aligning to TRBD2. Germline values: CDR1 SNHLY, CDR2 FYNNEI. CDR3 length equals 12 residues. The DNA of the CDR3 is TGTGCCAGCAGCGCTGGGCGGGGGGCAGGAGGCTTC. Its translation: CASSAGRGAGGF.